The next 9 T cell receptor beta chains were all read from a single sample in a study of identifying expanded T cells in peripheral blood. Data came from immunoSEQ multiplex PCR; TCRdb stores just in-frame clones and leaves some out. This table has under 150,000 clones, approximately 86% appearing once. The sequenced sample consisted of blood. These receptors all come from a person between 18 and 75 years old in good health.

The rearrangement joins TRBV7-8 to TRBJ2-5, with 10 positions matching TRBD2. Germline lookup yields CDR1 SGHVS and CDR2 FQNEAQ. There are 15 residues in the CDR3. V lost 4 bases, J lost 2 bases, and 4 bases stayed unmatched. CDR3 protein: CASSSGTSAQETQYF. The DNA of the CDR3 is TGTGCCAGCAGCTCGGGGACTAGCGCGCAAGAGACCCAGTACTTC.

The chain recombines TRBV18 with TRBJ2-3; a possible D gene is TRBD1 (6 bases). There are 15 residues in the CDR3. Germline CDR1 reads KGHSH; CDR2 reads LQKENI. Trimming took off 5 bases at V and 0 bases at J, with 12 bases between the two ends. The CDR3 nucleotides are TGTGCCAGCTCAAGACAGGCGCGAAGCACAGATACGCAGTATTTT. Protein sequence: CASSRQARSTDTQYF.

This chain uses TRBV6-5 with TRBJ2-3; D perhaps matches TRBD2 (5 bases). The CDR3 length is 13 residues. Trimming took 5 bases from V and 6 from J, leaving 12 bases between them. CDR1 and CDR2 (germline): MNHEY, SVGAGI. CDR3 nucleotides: TGTGCCAGCAGTGTAACCGGGAAGGATACGCAGTATTTT. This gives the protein CASSVTGKDTQYF.

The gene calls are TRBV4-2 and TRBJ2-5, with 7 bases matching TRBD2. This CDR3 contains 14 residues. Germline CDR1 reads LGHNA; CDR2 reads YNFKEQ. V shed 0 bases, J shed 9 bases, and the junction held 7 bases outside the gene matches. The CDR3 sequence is CASSQDWGGGPQYF. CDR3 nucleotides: TGTGCCAGCAGCCAAGATTGGGGGGGTGGTCCCCAGTACTTC.

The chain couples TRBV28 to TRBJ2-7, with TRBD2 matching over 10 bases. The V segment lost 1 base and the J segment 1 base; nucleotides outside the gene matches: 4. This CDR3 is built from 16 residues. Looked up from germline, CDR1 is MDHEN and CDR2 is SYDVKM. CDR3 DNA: TGTGCCAGCAGTTTATCATTAGCGGGAGGTTCCTACGAGCAGTACTTC. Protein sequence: CASSLSLAGGSYEQYF.

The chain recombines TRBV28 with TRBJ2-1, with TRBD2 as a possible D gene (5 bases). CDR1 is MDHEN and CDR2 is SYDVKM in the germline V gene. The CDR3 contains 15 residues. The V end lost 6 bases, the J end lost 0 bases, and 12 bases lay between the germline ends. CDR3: CASRAVRFSYNEQFF. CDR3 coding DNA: TGTGCCAGCAGAGCGGTCCGTTTCTCCTACAATGAGCAGTTCTTC.

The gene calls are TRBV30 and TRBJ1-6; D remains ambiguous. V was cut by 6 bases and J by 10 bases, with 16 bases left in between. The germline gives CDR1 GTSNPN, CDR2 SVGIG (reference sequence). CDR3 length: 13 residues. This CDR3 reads CACVRGIGSPLHF. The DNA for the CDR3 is TGTGCCTGTGTACGGGGAATAGGATCACCCCTCCACTTT.

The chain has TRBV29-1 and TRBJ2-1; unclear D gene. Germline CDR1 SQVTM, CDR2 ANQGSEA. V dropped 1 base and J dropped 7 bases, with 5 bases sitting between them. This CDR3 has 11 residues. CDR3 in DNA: TGCAGCGTTGAAGCCGGAAATGAGCAGTTCTTC. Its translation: CSVEAGNEQFF.

This chain's CDR3 is CASSFGTSGLNEQFF. Written as DNA, the CDR3 is TGTGCCAGCAGTTTTGGGACTAGCGGGCTAAATGAGCAGTTCTTC. This chain links TRBV11-3 with TRBJ2-1, with 12 bases matching TRBD2. The V segment lost 6 bases and the J segment 7 bases; nucleotides outside the gene matches: 7. Germline V gene data show CDR1 as SGHNT and CDR2 as YENEEA. This CDR3 spans 15 amino acids.